The present T cell receptor (beta chain) was sequenced within a study of OX40 agonist ivuxolimab in advanced cancers. Background on the study: Ivuxolimab is a fully human IgG2 antibody that activates OX40 (CD134). Study-level points and caveats: CD8+ T cells averaged more expanded clones than CD4+. Both blood CD4+ and CD8+ T cells showed clonal growth by week 6 at 0.1 to 3.0 mg/kg.

This clone was picked up a small number of times. Its antigen is currently unknown. This table comes from immunoSEQ multiplex PCR, and its TCRdb copy is limited to in-frame clones, with some not included. The sample holds about 67,000 clones; around 93% are singletons and the top ten take approximately 12%. The sequence was collected from an adult with an advanced solid tumor such as melanoma, head and neck, liver or kidney cancer. The material was CD4+ or CD8+ T cells sorted from blood, obtained in a trial of the OX40 agonist ivuxolimab.

The CDR3 here is CASSLSLIYEQYF. The CDR3 DNA reads TGTGCCAGCAGTTTATCCCTCATCTACGAGCAGTACTTC. V usage is TRBV28 and J usage is TRBJ2-7; D is unresolved. The V end lost 1 base, the J end lost 3 bases, and 7 bases lay between the germline ends. The CDR3 is made up of 13 amino acids. Germline V lookup: CDR1 MDHEN, CDR2 SYDVKM.